This paragraph covers one T cell receptor (beta chain) sequence. Its recognized antigen is unknown. No qualities accompany the bases; no much larger clone lies one base away. According to the germline V gene (reference sequence), CDR1 reads DFQATT and CDR2 reads SNEGSKA. V drops 3 bases and J drops 6 bases, leaving 12 bases in between. Its CDR3 holds 13 amino acids, cysteine through phenylalanine. The DNA shown is the 39-base CDR3, in frame from base 1. These data come from a study of neurological immune-mediated disorders (dated by TCRdb to about 2019). With respect to the entire study: Among the approximately 34 multiple sclerosis patients, relapsing-remitting MS accounted for some 30 and secondary progressive MS accounted for 3. The study compared peripheral blood TCR-beta repertoires of HTLV-I-associated myelopathy (HAM/TSP) patients, multiple sclerosis patients and healthy controls using UMI-based sequencing. The cohort was made up of about 65 subjects, consisting of 15 or so HAM/TSP patients, roughly 35 multiple sclerosis patients and some 20 healthy controls. The roughly 100 TCR-beta libraries covered PBMC samples along with longitudinal samples, technical triplicates, and paired sorted CD4+ and CD8+ T-cell subsets.

Unsorted PBMC libraries were generated from 2 million PBMCs stored in RNAlater at -80 °C until RNA extraction. The multiple sclerosis patients were enrolled in a US clinical protocol that used magnetic resonance imaging to evaluate disease progression. Peripheral blood was subjected to Ficoll-Hypaque density gradient centrifugation to isolate PBMCs, which were then cryopreserved in liquid nitrogen. cDNA was synthesized by template-switch 5'RACE using a primer with a 10-nucleotide random unique molecular identifier that tagged each TCR transcript. Over 170 million TCR-beta sequences, covering 15-18 subjects, were produced in each sequencing run. The RNeasy kit was used for extraction of total RNA. TCR-beta VDJ regions were amplified with primers for the TCR constant region and the 5'RACE anchor, using the KAPA Real-time Library Amplification kit. Sample indexes and Illumina adaptors were added in a first PCR, and a second PCR then increased library yield. The roughly 650 bp TCR product was size-selected on a 2% E-gel SizeSelection system after Ampure bead purification. Before pooling, library quality was checked on a Bioanalyzer, concentration was measured with Qubit, and libraries were quantified with the Kapa Library Quantification kit. Paired-end 2 x 150 bp sequencing of the libraries was performed on an Illumina HiSeq 2500. To increase sequence diversity, about 24-32% phiX was spiked into each library pool. Per the source publication's procedure: The quality-filtered reads were processed with the UMI-based MiGEC pipeline, whose error correction step removed more than 80% of the raw TCR sequences. IMGT germline references were used for alignment of VDJ genes, and clonotypes were defined by a unique CDR3 amino acid sequence together with V-J genes. Clonal expansion, Shannon diversity and CDR3 relatedness (CalcPairwiseDistances, ClusterSamples) were evaluated with VDJtools, and phylogenetic trees were built with CLCbio workbench. Using coefficient-of-variation modelling across technical triplicates, the study counted a clone as expanded if it had at least 8 unique UMIs. TCRdb reanalyzed the raw reads on its own, using fastp at Q25 for trimming and MiXCR for clone calling, and kept in-frame beta chains. Entries that share a CDR3 protein sequence are merged under the most common genes and DNA. Here the V and J calls rest on TCRdb's processing, not on the authors' analysis. This sample is represented by 50,000 to 65,000 distinct CDR3 sequences; roughly 4% of them were singletons. Less than 2% of the sample belongs to the ten largest clones.

The research as a whole found: TCR clonal expansion was highest in HAM/TSP patients and lowest in MS patients, with MS patients falling below even healthy controls. No identical CDR3 amino acid sequences were shared among expanded clones across subjects, suggesting private TCR-beta repertoires in all groups. No clinical or MRI features were associated with the MS cluster, and the authors said that larger cohorts are needed. In a phylogenetic analysis, the repertoires of 18 out of 34 MS patients fell into a single cluster of related CDR3 sequences, pointing to a possible signature at the repertoire level.

The sequence is built from TRBV20-1 and TRBJ1-5; the D gene remains uncertain. Sequences were obtained from PBMCs. The sequence was obtained from a man younger than 45 with multiple sclerosis. The nucleotides read TGCAGTGCTAGTGGTAAGGGTAGTCAGCCCCAGCATTTT. Translated, it reads CSASGKGSQPQHF.